Given below is one T cell receptor beta chain in context. Its antigen remains unidentified. No much larger clonotype is one base removed from it; base qualities were not supplied. TCR CDR3 regions were amplified from genomic DNA by multiplex PCR using the deep immunoSEQ assay. Genomic DNA extracted from each cell subset was distributed evenly over all wells of several immunoSEQ 96-well plates, and each plate served as one replicate. For sorted subsets, each replicate PCR was loaded with roughly 190 ng genomic DNA, equivalent to approximately 27,000 T cell genomes. The purified libraries were quantified using a Qubit 3.0 fluorometer, sized with a Bioanalyzer 2100, and then quantified again using the KAPA Library Quantification kit. A separate single-read 150-cycle Illumina NextSeq 550 flow cell was used to sequence each immunoSEQ 96-well plate. The original methods were these. Because the immunoSEQ output held only junctional sequences and lacked quality scores, the filtering could not match the filtering applied to full-length reads. Sequences were annotated with PyIR, a Python wrapper for IgBLAST v1.9, and V/J genes and CDR3 were assigned using IMGT germline references. Reads with weak V/J assignments (E-value above 1e-6), missing CDR3, stop codons, out-of-frame junctions, or ambiguous translated residues were removed. A V3J clonotype was defined by an identical inferred V gene, J gene, and CDR3 amino acid sequence. The percentage overlap between two repertoires was calculated by dividing the number of shared unique clonotypes by the size of the smaller repertoire. Repertoire richness was assessed with RTK rarefaction, the Chao1 estimator, and Recon v2.1 estimates of unobserved clonotypes. Generation probabilities were computed with OLGA for all TCRbeta clonotypes obtained by the gDNA method from a few donors. This is the immuneACCESS table as TCRdb keeps it, with only in-frame sequences that have V and J called. A part of the clones is gone; compared with another copy, unresolved V genes explain less than half, and the rest is unexplained. V and J calls and clone size are copied from that table; D and trimming were computed from the DNA. A total of about 2 million clones appear in this sample, roughly 95% of them only once. Under 0.15% of the sample lies in the top ten.

The source of the sample is a study of shared clonotypes between healthy human individuals (dated by TCRdb to about 2020). For the wider study: The cohort included a few men and a couple of women between 18 and 49 years of age. For each donor, CD4 naive and CD4 memory were each run on three plates, CD8 naive on two plates, and CD8 memory on one plate. To estimate repertoire size and how much clonotype sharing occurs between individuals, the study deeply sequenced the blood TCR repertoires of several healthy adults. Libraries were prepared and TCR repertoires were sequenced by different laboratories using diverse techniques, in order to increase sequencing depth and limit assay-specific biases. Each donor's leukapheresis produced roughly between about 0.8 and 10 billion PBMCs. The full study reports these points: Estimated clonotype richness was generally larger for naive than for memory subsets. The genetic and exposure-history diversity represented was limited by the small number of donors. Sampling was limited to blood, and TCR repertoires in tissue likely differ from TCR repertoires in blood. About 5% of naive CD4, 3.5% of naive CD8, approximately 2.2% of memory CD4, and more than 0.35% of memory CD8 clonotypes were shared across a few donors. Compared with non-shared clonotypes, clonotypes shared by all four sorted-subset donors had higher generation probabilities. Rarefaction of sorted-subset datasets indicated incomplete sequencing despite the large sequencing depth. Pairwise subsampling indicated that sequencing depth was expected to affect the degree of clonotype sharing among donors.

Measured from the cysteine to the phenylalanine, the CDR3 is 16 residues long. Only CDR3 DNA is held: 48 bases, read in frame from base 1. Taken from the germline V gene, the CDR1 and CDR2 loops are SGHVS and FQNEAQ. Trimming accounts for 1 base at V and 10 bases at J, while the number of junction bases matched to no gene is 8. Donors were healthy HIV-negative adults with no recently reported acute infections or vaccinations. Every donor was a Caucasian adult living in Nashville, Tennessee, USA. Magnetic negative selection was used to enrich CD4+ T cells, after which naive cells were positively selected on CD45RA and the negative fraction became the memory subset. After blood collection by leukapheresis, PBMCs were isolated using Ficoll-Histopaque density gradient centrifugation and then cryopreserved in the vapor phase of liquid nitrogen. Purity and quantity of every magnetically sorted T cell population were checked by analytical flow cytometry. Each sorted fraction had its genomic DNA isolated and then quantified by UV absorbance on a Nanodrop 2000c.

Rearrangement joined TRBV7-8 to TRBJ1-6; 9 of the junction bases match TRBD1. The sample was naive CD4+ T cells sorted from blood. The cell subset or site label, as the study defines it: CD45RA+ positively selected. This clonotype was sampled from a young man in good health. For the CDR3, the sequence is CASSLGGTGSISPLHF. At the DNA level, the sequence is TGTGCCAGCAGCTTAGGTGGGACAGGGTCCATCTCACCCCTCCACTTT. Reference TRBV7-8 and TRBJ1-6 proteins supply the regions before and after the CDR3; the full variable domain is: GAGVSQSPRYKVAKRGQDVALRCDPISGHVSLFWYQQALGQGPEFLTYFQNEAQLDKSGLPSDRFFAERPEGSVSTLKIQRTQQEDSAVYLCASSLGGTGSISPLHFGNGTRLTVT.